This T cell receptor (beta chain) emerged from a study of blood T cell repertoires in COVID-19. At the level of the study: PBMCs, B-cell-depleted T cells, or T cells provided the cDNA or gDNA that made up the material.

CDR1 is MDHEN and CDR2 is SYDVKM in the germline V gene. The CDR3 contains 16 residues. Trimming took off 8 bases at V and 7 bases at J, with 24 bases between the two ends. TCRdb keeps only in-frame clones here, not all; method: immunoSEQ multiplex PCR. The data contain approximately 20,000 clones, roughly 75% of them seen just once; the ten biggest clones take up roughly 13%. The specimen sequenced was peripheral blood. V and J are TRBV28 and TRBJ2-1, with D perhaps TRBD2 (6 bases). The sequence was obtained from a man aged 60 to 69 with active COVID-19. Here the CDR3 DNA reads TGTGCCAGCCTCCTCGGAGGGTGGAGGGCCGGGAATGAGCAGTTCTTC. Residues: CASLLGGWRAGNEQFF.